There are many counts of the clone carrying this T cell receptor (beta chain). Its antigen remains unknown. The cDNA was synthesized by means of template-switch 5'RACE, which was carried out with 10-nucleotide random UMIs. One entry per CDR3 protein, called by TCRdb with MiXCR from the 5' RACE reads. The sample consists of 50,000 to 75,000 distinct CDR3 sequences, under 5% of them appearing once. The data stem from a study of neurological immune-mediated disorders. V shed 5 bases, J shed 2 bases, and the junction held 5 bases outside the gene matches. Germline CDR1 SGHAT, CDR2 FQNNGV. The CDR3 contains 15 residues. Notes on the study in general: Association of the multiple sclerosis repertoire cluster with clinical or MRI features was not observed for any feature. Because no CDR3 amino acid sequences were shared across subjects by expanded clones, private repertoires were suggested in all groups. TCR clonal expansion peaked in HTLV-1-associated myelopathy patients and was lowest in multiple sclerosis patients.

This receptor was obtained from a man aged 50-60 years with multiple sclerosis. V gene TRBV11-2 combines with J gene TRBJ1-2, with 10 positions matching TRBD1. Sequencing was performed on PBMCs. The CDR3: CASSKPGQGNYGYTF. The CDR3 nucleotides read TGTGCCAGCAGCAAACCGGGACAGGGGAACTATGGCTACACCTTC. Filled out from reference TRBV11-2 and TRBJ1-2, the complete variable domain reads EAGVAQSPRYKIIEKRQSVAFWCNPISGHATLYWYQQILGQGPKLLIQFQNNGVVDDSQLPKDRFSAERLKGVDSTLKIQPAKLEDSAVYLCASSKPGQGNYGYTFGSGTRLTVV.